This T cell receptor (beta chain) appears in the sequencing data of a study of cytomegalovirus exposure and HLA in healthy donors. The V and J ends lost 1 base and 8 bases respectively, with 5 bases between them. CDR1 is MDHEN, CDR2 SYDVKM, per germline. The CDR3 runs to 11 residues. The PCR employed 60 Vbeta primers together with 13 Jbeta primers. Profiling relied on immunoSEQ multiplex PCR, and the TCRdb table lists in-frame clones only, not all of them. The table has some 150,000 clones, roughly 80% seen once. Sequenced: PBMCs. V and J are TRBV28 and TRBJ1-2; D unclear. The TCR comes from a woman between 18 and 29 years old in good health and CMV-seronegative. The CDR3 here is CASSLSRGYTF. The CDR3 DNA is TGTGCCAGCAGTTTATCCCGGGGCTACACCTTC.